This TCR beta chain was sequenced during a study of cytomegalovirus exposure and HLA in healthy donors (dated by TCRdb to between 2016 and 2019). Broadly, across the study: In an earlier analysis of roughly 590 of the donors, roughly 300 Gb of sequence data and 100 million or so unique TCR beta sequences from about 179 million T cells were reported. An early release that covered fewer than 800 HLA-typed donors contained about 300 gigabases of sequencing data and 70 million to 100 million unique TCR sequences. Of the roughly 400 genotyped donors, 81% fell in the genetic ancestry cluster associated with self-reported Caucasian donors. The study aimed to test whether cataloging public T cell receptors could reveal signatures of past pathogen exposure. Using immunosequencing, the study profiled T cell repertoires from 550 to 750 subjects and related those repertoires to cytomegalovirus serostatus. A separate validation cohort of over a hundred different subjects was used in addition to the approximately 640-subject first cohort. The study combined high-throughput TCR immunosequencing, statistical association of individual TCRs with disease status, and machine learning to predict cytomegalovirus infection status. In a later analysis, previously published TCR beta repertoires from about 670 donors were re-analyzed and high-resolution HLA genotyping was added so that TCR occurrence patterns could be studied. The later analysis used no new phenotypic data to find candidate immune exposures, relying instead on TCR beta sequences and their occurrence across donors. An earlier analysis of 587 of the donors used high-throughput TCR beta sequencing to judge whether each TCR beta V gene segment behaved as functional or pseudogenic. Alongside the repertoire data, information on donor age, sex, ethnicity and CMV serostatus was compiled. In a later genetic analysis, genome-wide SNP genotypes for about 65% of the roughly 700 donors were used, and that subset was treated as a discovery cohort. All discovery cohort repertoires had been generated using a single sequencing platform. Class I and class II HLA loci were covered by the typing at four-digit resolution. The number of typed donors differed by locus: about 620-630 for A, B, C, DRB1 and DQB1; 522 for DQA1; some 610 for DPA1; and some 450 for DPB1. Because of strong linkage in the cohort, roughly five DR-DQ haplotypes were treated as single units for association and clustering. Among around 400 genotyped donors of the cohort, an average of about 240,000 unique TCR beta nucleotide sequences was sequenced per donor, of which about 20% were non-productive. The full study reports these points: An earlier analysis of around 500 of the donors showed that most TCR beta V segments appeared in productive rearrangements either about 87% or about 30% of the time, which broadly matched IMGT annotations. A later analysis reported that several top co-occurrence clusters appeared linked to parvovirus B19, influenza, CMV and Epstein-Barr virus. Immune exposure information for the cohort was limited to CMV serostatus. While some public TCRs were present in many individuals, most TCR sequences turned up only very rarely across donors. According to a later analysis, TCR association rates differed among HLA loci, with DRB1 alleles showing the most associated TCRs and HLA-C alleles showing the fewest. Most CMV-associated TCR beta chains appeared to be HLA-restricted in a later analysis, and the HLA associations seemed to be driven largely by CMV exposure. In this cohort, only TCR beta chains were sequenced, and detectable features were limited by the absence of alpha or paired-chain data. Sequencing depth was assumed to be roughly uniform across donors in the presence/absence analyses, though that assumption may not hold. Specific HLA alleles were associated with roughly 17,000 TCR beta sequences at a false discovery rate of 0.05 in a later analysis. The classifier was reported to diagnose cytomegalovirus status with high specificity and sensitivity in both the original cohort and the validation cohort. Because HLA typing was unavailable for some donors at each locus, only the typed subset was used in association tests. A cluster of highly shared sequence variants was judged likely to represent a technical artifact of the sequencing pipeline. A total of around 150 TCR beta chains were listed by the study as associated with cytomegalovirus. A later genetic analysis associated a missense DCLRE1C variant with V-gene and J-gene trimming of TCR beta chains, and an independent cohort replicated the association. When HLA alleles, especially DR and DQ, strongly co-occurred, attributing TCR associations to individual alleles was difficult. Because counts were too low, roughly 17 rarely observed V segments, including chromosome 9 orphons, were left out of the earlier analysis of 500 to 650 of the donors. A later analysis found that HLA-associated TCR beta chains were more clonally expanded and had lower generation probabilities than equally common non-associated chains. A further reported finding was that TCR beta sequences accurately predicted the HLA-A and HLA-B alleles for most subjects in the first cohort. In vitro tests confirmed that a few of the cytomegalovirus-associated TCR beta chains recognize cytomegalovirus antigens. Some IMGT-functional V segments, including TRBV6-2 and TRBV6-3, could not be distinguished by the 87-base-pair reads and were therefore excluded. Linkage disequilibrium might explain the correlated functional status among segregating V segments, but an unknown experimental factor could not be ruled out. According to the authors, the approach could potentially be generalized to other disease states and immunological phenotypes. Compared with the roughly 710-donor mean, donors in an Asian-associated ancestry cluster had fewer N-insertions in productive TCRs, according to a later genetic analysis.

Preparation of the library involved the immunoSEQ multiplex PCR assay. A mixture of 60 forward primers for TCR Vbeta segments and 13 reverse primers for TCR Jbeta segments was used in the multiplex PCR. Amplification of the CDR3 region of rearranged TCR beta genes was performed with a multiplex PCR assay on genomic DNA. On the Illumina HiSeq System, the amplified TCR beta libraries were sequenced as 87-base-pair reads. The study's own analysis went as follows. Across the 600 to 700 repertoires, a later analysis counted some 81 million unique TCR beta chains, approximately 10 million of which were shared by at least two donors. A nearest-neighbor algorithm error-corrected the raw reads and collapsed the reads into unique sequences, merging closely related sequences to remove PCR and sequencing errors. Alignment of CDR3 sequences to IMGT reference sequences was used to assign V, D and J gene segments. For a sequence to be retained, a match of at least six nucleotides was required to both a V gene segment and a J gene segment. Rearrangements were classified as productive when the CDR3 lacked stop codons and remained in frame with V and J, and all other rearrangements were classified as non-productive. CDR3 was defined by IMGT convention, running from the second conserved V-encoded cysteine to the conserved J-encoded phenylalanine. The earlier analysis of roughly 590 of the donors excluded any sequence lacking an unambiguous match to a single V gene segment. An earlier analysis of about 590 of the donors classified V segments as functional when productive rearrangements were above 56.7% and as segregating when the standard deviation between donors was above 5%. A statistical classification framework was built for diagnosing cytomegalovirus status from the catalog of TCR beta chain sequences. In a later analysis, TCR nucleotide sequences were compared against IMGT/GENE-DB human TR gene sequences so that V and J genes could be assigned. A later analysis assigned CDR3 sequences and most-parsimonious VDJ recombination scenarios with the TCRdist pipeline. In a later analysis, every TCR beta chain was defined by the combination of its CDR3 amino acid sequence and its V-gene family, and reads without a unique V-gene family were dropped. In a later analysis, nearly 600 highly shared, low-generation-probability nucleotide sequences were removed to address suspected cross-contamination and a sequencing artifact. A later analysis calculated a clonal expansion index for each public chain from normalized within-repertoire ranks of inferred template counts. In a later analysis, generation probabilities were computed using a VDJ recombination model fitted to out-of-frame rearrangements, and the results were checked against IGoR. In a later analysis, hypergeometric tests were used to score TCR-TCR, TCR-HLA and TCR-CMV co-occurrence, with a repertoire-size bias correction applied to TCR pairs. In a later analysis, false discovery rates were estimated by permuting HLA or CMV assignments 20 times. In a later analysis, co-occurring TCRs were grouped with DBSCAN, and TCRdist sequence similarity was added when clustering was performed within HLA-allele-positive subsets. Co-occurrence clustering excluded repertoires with fewer than 30,000 or more than 120,000 public chains, plus five with anomalous nucleotide sharing. TCRdb holds this immuneACCESS table with in-frame rearrangements only. Some clones are missing; in checked studies, unresolved V genes explain under half, and the rest has no known cause. That table furnishes V, J and clone size, whereas the DNA furnished D and trimming. Here the sample has about 210,000 clones; approximately 90% occur a single time. The ten largest clones capture approximately 0.98% of the sample.

The cohort was made up of around 720 healthy bone marrow donors. All cohort members were sampled while nominally healthy, although unrecorded immune exposures were likely present. The donor tested CMV seronegative and was one of the 352 seronegative cohort members. A peripheral blood sample was provided by each donor, and peripheral blood mononuclear cells were used for TCR beta sequencing. Genomic DNA was extracted from the blood cell samples with the Qiagen DNeasy Blood Extraction Kit. Trimming removed 5 bases from V and 5 bases from J, leaving 12 bases between the germline ends. The CDR3 spans 14 residues, from the cysteine through the phenylalanine. Only the CDR3 DNA stays, 42 bases, in frame from base 1. CDR1 and CDR2, looked up from the germline V gene (reference sequence), are SEHNR and FQNEAQ. This clone was seen once. Its cognate antigen has yet to be identified. No qualities accompany the bases; no much larger clone lies one base away.

The origin of this receptor is a boy younger than 10 in good health and CMV-seronegative. Sequences were obtained from PBMCs. This receptor chain uses TRBV7-9 and TRBJ1-4; a tentative D call is TRBD1 (6 bases match). CDR3 protein: CASSRTGKNEKLFF. The nucleotide sequence reads as follows: TGTGCCAGCAGCCGTACAGGGAAAAATGAAAAACTGTTTTTT.